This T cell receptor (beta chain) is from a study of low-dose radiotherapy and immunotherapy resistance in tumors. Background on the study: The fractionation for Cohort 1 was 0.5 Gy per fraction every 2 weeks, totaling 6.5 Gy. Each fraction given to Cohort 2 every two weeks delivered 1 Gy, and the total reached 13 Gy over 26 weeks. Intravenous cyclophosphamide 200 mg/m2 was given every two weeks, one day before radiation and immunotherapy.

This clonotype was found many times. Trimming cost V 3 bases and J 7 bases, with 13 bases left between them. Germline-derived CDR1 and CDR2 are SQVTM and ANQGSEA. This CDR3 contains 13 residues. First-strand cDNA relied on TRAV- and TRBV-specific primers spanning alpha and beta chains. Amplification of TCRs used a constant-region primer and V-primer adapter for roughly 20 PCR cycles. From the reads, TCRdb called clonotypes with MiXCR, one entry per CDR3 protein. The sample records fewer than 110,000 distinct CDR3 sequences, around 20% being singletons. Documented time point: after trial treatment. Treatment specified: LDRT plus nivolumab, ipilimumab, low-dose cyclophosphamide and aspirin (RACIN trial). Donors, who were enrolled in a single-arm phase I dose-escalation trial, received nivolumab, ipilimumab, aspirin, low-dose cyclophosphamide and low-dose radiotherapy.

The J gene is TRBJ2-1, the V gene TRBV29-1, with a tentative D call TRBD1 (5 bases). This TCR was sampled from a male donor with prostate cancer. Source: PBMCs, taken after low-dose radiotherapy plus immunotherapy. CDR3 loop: CSVDQGSRNEQFF. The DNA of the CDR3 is TGCAGCGTTGATCAGGGATCGAGGAATGAGCAGTTCTTC.